This T cell receptor (beta chain) was recorded in a study of T cell repertoires in cytomegalovirus infection. As for the study in general: CMV infection plus the matching HLA type was flagged by public TCR beta signatures. Study observations and caveats: HLA-C-restricted CMV clonotypes gave the most frequent clonotype in two of eight donors. Carriage of CMV together with the relevant HLA was identifiable through cumulative public TCR beta family frequency.

This clonotype has a count of ten or more. Antigen specificity is unknown. MiXCR, applied by TCRdb to the reads, yields one record per CDR3 protein. The sample lists 450,000 to 600,000 distinct CDR3 sequences; 11% were seen once. The sequenced sample was PBMCs. The receptor comes from a human donor in good health (CMV status not recorded). Some clones in this sample may be carry-over from other donors' samples.

CDR3 sequence: CASTYAQGTKNIQYF. CDR3 in DNA: TGTGCCAGCACATACGCGCAGGGCACGAAAAACATTCAGTACTTC. The V gene is TRBV6-1, the J gene TRBJ2-4; D perhaps matches TRBD1 (5 bases). The length of the CDR3 is 15 residues. From germline, CDR1 is MNHNS and CDR2 SASEGT. Trimming shortened V by 7 bases and J by 4 bases, and 17 bases separated the two germline ends.